The 8 T cell receptor beta chains below come from one sample, sequenced in a study of persistence of HIV-infected CD4 T cells. Their target antigens are unknown. The stimulus was an HIV-1 Gag 15-mer peptide pool, about 1.1 ug/peptide/mL. Memory cells lacking CD40L and CD69 with high CD45RO were sorted. This was the immunoSEQ version 4 assay in survey mode. Repertoires were generated with immunoSEQ multiplex PCR, while TCRdb's copy carries only in-frame clones and drops some. The table lists around 30,000 clones, approximately 80% of them singletons. Sequencing was performed on CD4+ T cells sorted from PBMCs after roughly 20-hour stimulation, taken from a patient who received antiretroviral therapy. The receptors come from an adult woman with HIV who was CMV-seropositive.

The chain uses TRBV10-1 and TRBJ2-1, with unresolved D. There are 15 residues in the CDR3. The germline V gene encodes CDR1 WNHNN and CDR2 SYGVQD (reference sequence). V was clipped by 3 bases and J by 10 bases, with 19 bases between them. CDR3 protein: CASSEMGFPGREQFF. The DNA of the CDR3 is TGCGCCAGCAGTGAAATGGGGTTTCCAGGTCGGGAGCAGTTCTTC.

By share, this clone counts as medium-sized. This chain connects TRBV5-6 to TRBJ1-1; no reliable D call. The CDR3 loop spans 13 amino acids. Germline V lookup: CDR1 SGHDT, CDR2 YYEEEE. V was shortened by 4 bases and J by 3 bases, with 10 bases between the two germline ends. The CDR3 coding sequence is TGTGCCAGCAGCCCTGGGAGTCACACTGAAGCTTTCTTT. Translating it yields CASSPGSHTEAFF.

J is TRBJ2-1 and V is TRBV2, with 8 positions matching TRBD1. CDR3 length equals 14 residues. Per germline, CDR1 SNHLY and CDR2 FYNNEI. V lost 6 bases to trimming and J lost 8 bases; unmatched junction nucleotides: 9. CDR3 region: CASRKTGAGDEQFF. The DNA of the CDR3 is TGTGCCAGCAGGAAGACAGGGGCAGGAGATGAGCAGTTCTTC.

The gene calls are TRBV2 and TRBJ2-4; D is unclear. The V and J ends lost 4 bases and 1 base respectively, with 20 bases between them. The CDR3 has 18 amino acids. Germline CDR1 is SNHLY and CDR2 is FYNNEI. CDR3 coding DNA: TGTGCCAGCAGTGCTAACAAGGTTCCTGATCAGGCCAAAAACATTCAGTACTTC. As protein: CASSANKVPDQAKNIQYF.

This chain joins TRBV3-1 (or the pseudogene TRBV3-2) and TRBJ1-1; D might be TRBD1 (5 bases). Deletions cut 6 bases from V and 8 bases from J, with 16 bases between. The CDR3 totals 13 residues. The germline V gene has CDR1 LGHDT and CDR2 YNNKEL (reference sequence). CDR3 loop: CASRPHSYREAFF. In nucleotides, the CDR3 is TGTGCCAGCAGACCTCATAGCTACAGGGAAGCTTTCTTT.

V gene TRBV28 combines with J gene TRBJ2-4; D might be TRBD2 (6 bases). The germline V gene encodes CDR1 MDHEN and CDR2 SYDVKM. This CDR3 has 17 amino acids. Trimming took off 6 bases at V and 1 base at J, with 19 bases between the two ends. CDR3 sequence (DNA): TGTGCCAGCAGGGGAGCAGGAGGGCGGAGGGCCAAAAACATTCAGTACTTC. Encoded protein: CASRGAGGRRAKNIQYF. Supplemented by reference TRBV28 and TRBJ2-4, the full variable domain reads DVKVTQSSRYLVKRTGEKVFLECVQDMDHENMFWYRQDPGLGLRLIYFSYDVKMKEKGDIPEGYSVSREKKERFSLILESASTNQTSMYLCASRGAGGRRAKNIQYFGAGTRLSVL.

V and J are TRBV30 and TRBJ1-2; a weak D match, TRBD1 (5 bases). V was trimmed by 3 bases and J by 1 base, leaving 6 bases between them. From germline, CDR1 is GTSNPN and CDR2 SVGIG (reference sequence). This CDR3 spans 12 amino acids. CDR3 region: CAWSQGNYGYTF. The CDR3 region has the DNA TGTGCCTGGAGCCAGGGTAACTATGGCTACACCTTC.

The rearrangement links TRBV6-5 to TRBJ2-1; tentatively, D is TRBD1 (7 bases). V was clipped by 8 bases and J by 7 bases, with 15 bases between them. The CDR3 has 13 amino acids. CDR1 and CDR2 from the germline V gene are MNHEY and SVGAGI. The CDR3 sequence is CASGTQGRNEQFF. In DNA form, the CDR3 reads TGTGCCAGCGGAACACAGGGGAGGAATGAGCAGTTCTTC.